These 3 T cell receptor beta chains were all obtained from the same sample, sequenced in a study of cytomegalovirus exposure and HLA in healthy donors. PCR was performed using 60 Vbeta and 13 Jbeta primers. TCRdb's table, derived via immunoSEQ multiplex PCR, lists solely in-frame clones and lacks some. Here the sample spans some 100,000 clones, 76% being singletons. The specimen sequenced was PBMCs. The receptors originated from a woman aged 45-65 years in good health and CMV-seropositive.

V gene TRBV2 combines with J gene TRBJ2-1; TRBD2 might be the D (5 bases). The CDR3 is 13 residues long. The germline V gene has CDR1 SNHLY and CDR2 FYNNEI. V was trimmed by 9 bases and J by 1 base, leaving 10 bases between them. The CDR3 region is CASDYLSYNEQFF. The CDR3 DNA follows: TGTGCCAGTGACTACTTATCCTACAATGAGCAGTTCTTC.

The CDR3 region is CASRLQGLMEKLFF. DNA of the CDR3: TGTGCCAGCAGGTTACAGGGTTTAATGGAAAAACTGTTTTTT. The chain is built from TRBV6-1 and TRBJ1-4, with D possibly TRBD1 on 6 matching bases. This CDR3 is built from 14 residues. Germline V gene sequence: CDR1 MNHNS, CDR2 SASEGT. V lost 6 bases to trimming and J lost 8 bases, with 16 bases between them.

The chain couples TRBV9 to TRBJ2-2; a weak D match, TRBD1 (5 bases). Germline V gene sequence: CDR1 SGDLS, CDR2 YYNGEE. V lost 3 bases and J 7 bases, leaving 16 bases between the germline ends. The CDR3 loop spans 15 amino acids. CDR3 sequence: CASSGRGVGHGELFF. CDR3 coding DNA: TGTGCCAGCAGCGGAAGGGGCGTCGGACACGGGGAGCTGTTTTTT. Combining the CDR3 with reference TRBV9 and TRBJ2-2 gives the whole variable domain DSGVTQTPKHLITATGQRVTLRCSPRSGDLSVYWYQQSLDQGLQFLIQYYNGEERAKGNILERFSAQQFPDLHSELNLSSLELGDSALYFCASSGRGVGHGELFFGEGSRLTVL.